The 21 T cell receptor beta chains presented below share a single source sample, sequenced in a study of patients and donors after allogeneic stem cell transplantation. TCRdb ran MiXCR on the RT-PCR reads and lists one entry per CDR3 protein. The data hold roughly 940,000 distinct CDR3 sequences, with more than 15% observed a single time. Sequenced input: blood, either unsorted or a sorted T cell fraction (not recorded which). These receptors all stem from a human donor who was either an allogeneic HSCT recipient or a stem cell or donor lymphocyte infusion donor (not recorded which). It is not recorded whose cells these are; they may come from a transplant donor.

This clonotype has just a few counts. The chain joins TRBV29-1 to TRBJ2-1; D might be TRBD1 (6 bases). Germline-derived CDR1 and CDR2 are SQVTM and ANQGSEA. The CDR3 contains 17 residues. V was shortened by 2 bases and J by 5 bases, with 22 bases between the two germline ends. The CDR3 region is CSVELLLIQGLDNEQFF. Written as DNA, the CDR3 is TGCAGCGTTGAATTGCTATTGATACAGGGTTTGGACAATGAGCAGTTCTTC.

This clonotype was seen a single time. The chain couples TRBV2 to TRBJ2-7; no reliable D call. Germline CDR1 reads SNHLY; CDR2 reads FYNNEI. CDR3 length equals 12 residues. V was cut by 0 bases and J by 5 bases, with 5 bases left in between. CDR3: CASSEASHEQYF. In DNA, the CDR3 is TGTGCCAGCAGTGAAGCGTCGCACGAGCAGTACTTC.

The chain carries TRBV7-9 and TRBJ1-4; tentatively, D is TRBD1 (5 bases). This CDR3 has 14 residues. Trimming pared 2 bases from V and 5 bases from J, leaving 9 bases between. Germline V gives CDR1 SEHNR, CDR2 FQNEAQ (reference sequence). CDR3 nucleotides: TGTGCCAGCAGCTTAATGGGGGTGAATGAAAAACTGTTTTTT. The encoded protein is CASSLMGVNEKLFF. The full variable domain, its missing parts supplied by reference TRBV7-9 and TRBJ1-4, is DTGVSQNPRHKITKRGQNVTFRCDPISEHNRLYWYRQTLGQGPEFLTYFQNEAQLEKSRLLSDRFSAERPKGSFSTLEIQRTEQGDSAMYLCASSLMGVNEKLFFGSGTQLSVL.

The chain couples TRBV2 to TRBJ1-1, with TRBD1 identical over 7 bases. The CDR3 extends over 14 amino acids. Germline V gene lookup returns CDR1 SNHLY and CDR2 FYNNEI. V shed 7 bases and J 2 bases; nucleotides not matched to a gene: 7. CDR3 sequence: CASTLHRGNTEAFF. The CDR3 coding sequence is TGTGCCAGCACTTTACACAGGGGAAACACTGAAGCTTTCTTT. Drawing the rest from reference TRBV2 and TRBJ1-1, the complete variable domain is EPEVTQTPSHQVTQMGQEVILRCVPISNHLYFYWYRQILGQKVEFLVSFYNNEISEKSEIFDDQFSVERPDGSNFTLKIRSTKLEDSAMYFCASTLHRGNTEAFFGQGTRLTVV.

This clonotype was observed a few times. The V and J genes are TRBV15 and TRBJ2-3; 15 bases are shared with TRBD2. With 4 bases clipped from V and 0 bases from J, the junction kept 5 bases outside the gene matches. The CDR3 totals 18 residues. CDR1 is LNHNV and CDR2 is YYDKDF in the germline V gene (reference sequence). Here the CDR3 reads CATSTGTSGRWSTDTQYF. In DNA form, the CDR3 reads TGTGCCACCAGCACCGGGACTAGCGGGAGGTGGAGCACAGATACGCAGTATTTT. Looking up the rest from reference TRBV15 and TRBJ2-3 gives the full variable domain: DAMVIQNPRYQVTQFGKPVTLSCSQTLNHNVMYWYQQKSSQAPKLLFHYYDKDFNNEADTPDNFQSRRPNTSFCFLDIRSPGLGDTAMYLCATSTGTSGRWSTDTQYFGPGTRLTVL.

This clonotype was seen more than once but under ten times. The CDR3 bases are TGCAGTGCATGGGACAGCGACGGCTACACCTTC. Translating gives CSAWDSDGYTF. The V call is TRBV20-1, the J call TRBJ1-2; 7 bases align to TRBD1. With V trimmed by 6 bases and J by 8 bases, 6 bases remained unmatched. In germline, CDR1 is DFQATT, CDR2 SNEGSKA (reference sequence). CDR3 length: 11 residues.

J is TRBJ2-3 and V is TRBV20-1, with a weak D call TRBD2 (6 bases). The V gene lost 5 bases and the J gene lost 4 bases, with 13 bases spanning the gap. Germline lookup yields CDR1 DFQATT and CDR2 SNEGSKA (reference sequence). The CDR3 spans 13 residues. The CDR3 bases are TGCAGTGCTTTCTCACCGGGAGCAGATACGCAGTATTTT. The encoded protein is CSAFSPGADTQYF.

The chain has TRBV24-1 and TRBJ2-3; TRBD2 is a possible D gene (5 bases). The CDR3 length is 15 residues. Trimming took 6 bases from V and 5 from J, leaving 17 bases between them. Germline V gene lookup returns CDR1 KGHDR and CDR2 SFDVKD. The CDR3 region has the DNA TGTGCCACCAGTTCCCACGCAAAGGGAGAAGATACGCAGTATTTT. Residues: CATSSHAKGEDTQYF.

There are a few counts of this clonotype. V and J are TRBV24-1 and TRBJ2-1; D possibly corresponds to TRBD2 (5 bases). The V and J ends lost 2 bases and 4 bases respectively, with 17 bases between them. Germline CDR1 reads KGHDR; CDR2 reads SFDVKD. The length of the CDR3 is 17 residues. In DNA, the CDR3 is TGTGCCACCAGTGATTCTGGAGCGGTTAGGTTTTACAATGAGCAGTTCTTC. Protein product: CATSDSGAVRFYNEQFF.

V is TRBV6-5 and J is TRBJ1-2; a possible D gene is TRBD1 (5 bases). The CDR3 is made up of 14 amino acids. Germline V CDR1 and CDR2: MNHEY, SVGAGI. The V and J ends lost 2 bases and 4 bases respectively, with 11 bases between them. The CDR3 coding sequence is TGTGCCAGCAGTTACGAAAGGGGTGTCTATGGCTACACCTTC. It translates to CASSYERGVYGYTF.

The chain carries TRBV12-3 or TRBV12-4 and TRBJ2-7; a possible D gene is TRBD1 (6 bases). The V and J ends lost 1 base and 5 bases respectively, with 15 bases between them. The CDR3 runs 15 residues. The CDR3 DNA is TGTGCCAGCAGTTTAGGGTTTGCAGGGGTCCACGAGCAGTACTTC. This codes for CASSLGFAGVHEQYF.

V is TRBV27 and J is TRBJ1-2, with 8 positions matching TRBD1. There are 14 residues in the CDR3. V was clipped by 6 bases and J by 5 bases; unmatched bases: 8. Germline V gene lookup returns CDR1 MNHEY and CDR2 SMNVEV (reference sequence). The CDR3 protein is CASRVSGTGYGYTF. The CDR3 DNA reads TGTGCCAGCAGGGTTTCCGGGACAGGATATGGCTACACCTTC.

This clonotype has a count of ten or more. The chain's CDR3 is CASSGLAGADEQFF. In DNA, the CDR3 is TGTGCCAGCAGTGGGCTAGCGGGAGCGGATGAGCAGTTCTTC. The chain links TRBV6-4 to TRBJ2-1; 10 bases match TRBD2. The CDR3 extends over 14 amino acids. V trimming: 4 bases; J trimming: 8 bases; junction bases outside the gene matches: 5. Germline CDR1 is MRHNA and CDR2 is SNTAGT.

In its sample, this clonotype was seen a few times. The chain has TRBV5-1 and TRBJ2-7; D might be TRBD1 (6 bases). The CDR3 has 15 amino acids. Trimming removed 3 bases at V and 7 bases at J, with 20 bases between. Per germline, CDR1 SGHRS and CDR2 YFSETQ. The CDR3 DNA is TGCGCCAGCAGCTCCGGACAGACCACCTTGGGTGAGCAGTACTTC. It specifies CASSSGQTTLGEQYF.

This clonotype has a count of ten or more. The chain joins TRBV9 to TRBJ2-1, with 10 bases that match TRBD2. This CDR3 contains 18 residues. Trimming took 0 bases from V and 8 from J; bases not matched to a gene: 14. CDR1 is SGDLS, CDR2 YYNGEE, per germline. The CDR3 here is CASSVAESSGRWKDEQFF. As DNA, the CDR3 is TGTGCCAGCAGCGTAGCAGAATCTAGCGGGAGATGGAAGGATGAGCAGTTCTTC.

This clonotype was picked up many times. CDR3 bases: TGTGCCAGCAGTGGACAGGGACGGAGCAATCAGCCCCAGCATTTT. Protein sequence: CASSGQGRSNQPQHF. The V and J genes are TRBV2 and TRBJ1-5; 7 nucleotides line up with TRBD1. V was clipped by 4 bases and J by 1 base; unmatched bases: 4. The CDR3 consists of 15 residues. Germline values: CDR1 SNHLY, CDR2 FYNNEI. The full variable domain, with the rest looked up from reference TRBV2 and TRBJ1-5, is EPEVTQTPSHQVTQMGQEVILRCVPISNHLYFYWYRQILGQKVEFLVSFYNNEISEKSEIFDDQFSVERPDGSNFTLKIRSTKLEDSAMYFCASSGQGRSNQPQHFGDGTRLSIL.

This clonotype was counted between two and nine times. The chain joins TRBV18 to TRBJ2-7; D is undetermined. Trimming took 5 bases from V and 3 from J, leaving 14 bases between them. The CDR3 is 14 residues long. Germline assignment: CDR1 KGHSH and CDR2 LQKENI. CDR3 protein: CASSSRVGYYEQYF. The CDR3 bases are TGTGCCAGCTCATCCCGGGTAGGATACTACGAGCAGTACTTC.

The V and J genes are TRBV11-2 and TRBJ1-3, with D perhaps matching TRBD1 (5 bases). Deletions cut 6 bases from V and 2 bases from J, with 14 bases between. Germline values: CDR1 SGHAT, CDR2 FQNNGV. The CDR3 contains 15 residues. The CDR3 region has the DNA TGTGCCAGCAGTCTCGGGACCGTCGCTGGAAACACCATATATTTT. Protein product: CASSLGTVAGNTIYF.

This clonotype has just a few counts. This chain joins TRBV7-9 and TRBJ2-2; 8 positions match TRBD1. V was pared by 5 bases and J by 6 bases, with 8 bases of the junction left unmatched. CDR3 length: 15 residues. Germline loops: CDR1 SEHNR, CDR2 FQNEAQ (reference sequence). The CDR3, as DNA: TGTGCCAGCAGCCGTAGAACGGACAGGGCCGGGGAGCTGTTTTTT. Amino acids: CASSRRTDRAGELFF.

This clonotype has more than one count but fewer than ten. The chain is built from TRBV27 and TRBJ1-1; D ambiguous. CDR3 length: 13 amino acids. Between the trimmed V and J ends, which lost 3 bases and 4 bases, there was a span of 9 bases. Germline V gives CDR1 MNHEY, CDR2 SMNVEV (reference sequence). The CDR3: CASSFKWSTEAFF. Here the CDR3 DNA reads TGTGCCAGCAGTTTCAAATGGAGCACTGAAGCTTTCTTT.

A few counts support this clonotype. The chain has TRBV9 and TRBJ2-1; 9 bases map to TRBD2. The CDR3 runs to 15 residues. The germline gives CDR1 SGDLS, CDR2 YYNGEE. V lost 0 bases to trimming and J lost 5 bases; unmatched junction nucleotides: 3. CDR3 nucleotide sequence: TGTGCCAGCAGCGTAGCCCCTAGCGGGAACAATGAGCAGTTCTTC. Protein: CASSVAPSGNNEQFF.